This record looks at one TCR beta chain sequence and its context. Antigen specificity is unknown. Sequencing used immunoSEQ multiplex PCR; TCRdb keeps in-frame clones, though not all of them. The sample has about 4,800 clones; 60% to 70% are singletons. Germline V CDR1 and CDR2: MDHEN, SYDVKM. Trimming took off 3 bases at V and 4 bases at J, with 3 bases between the two ends. This CDR3 spans 11 amino acids. The data derive from a study of CD8 T cell repertoires and HIV-1 epitope variants. Study background: Controls included no peptide, Ebola AY9 epitope, and a CMV, EBV, flu pool. IL-2, IL-7 and IL-15 were added on days 3 and 7 of roughly 10-day cultures.

The J gene is TRBJ2-5, the V gene TRBV28; D ambiguous. The sequenced material came from cultured CD8+ T cells derived from PBMCs. The source of this sequence is a male donor with HIV. The CDR3, as DNA: TGTGCCAGCAGTTTCCGAGAGACCCAGTACTTC. Translating gives CASSFRETQYF.